The next 20 T cell receptor beta chains were all read from a single sample in a study of T-cell reconstitution after alpha-beta-depleted transplantation in children. During its preparation, the TCRbeta library received unique molecular identifiers. TCRdb re-analysed the PCR reads in MiXCR, keeping a single row per CDR3 protein. The sample consists of hundreds of thousands of distinct CDR3 sequences, around 17% of them appearing once. Sample: PBMCs from the stem cell graft donor, taken from the stem cell graft. Source of these receptors: a human donor who donated a stem cell graft to a child with acute lymphoblastic leukemia.

V and J are TRBV7-9 and TRBJ1-3, with D perhaps TRBD1 (5 bases). Germline CDR1 SEHNR, CDR2 FQNEAQ (reference sequence). This CDR3 is 12 amino acids long. V was clipped by 5 bases and J by 8 bases, with 10 bases between them. The CDR3 reads CASSPLQDTIYF. CDR3 in DNA: TGTGCCAGCAGCCCTCTACAGGACACCATATATTTT.

This clonotype has only a few counts. This rearrangement joins TRBV10-3 to TRBJ1-5; 9 bases match TRBD1. In germline, CDR1 is ENHRY, CDR2 SYGVKD. CDR3 size: 14 residues. The junction had 11 bases not matched to a gene; V was cut back by 6 bases and J by 11 bases. CDR3 in amino acids: CAISDTGGAEAQHF. CDR3 sequence (DNA): TGTGCCATCAGCGACACAGGGGGCGCAGAGGCCCAGCATTTT.

The chain carries TRBV30 and TRBJ1-5; D not certain. CDR1 is GTSNPN, CDR2 SVGIG, per germline (reference sequence). V was pared by 1 base and J by 7 bases, with 8 bases between. This CDR3 spans 12 amino acids. As DNA, the CDR3 is TGTGCCTGGAGTGATCGAGGGCAGCCCCAGCATTTT. Translation gives CAWSDRGQPQHF.

V is TRBV29-1 and J is TRBJ2-1; TRBD2 matches at 8 bases. The germline gives CDR1 SQVTM, CDR2 ANQGSEA. The V segment lost 6 bases and the J segment 6 bases; nucleotides outside the gene matches: 10. This CDR3 contains 14 residues. CDR3 bases: TGCAGCGTCGGGGGGGGCACGGCAAGCAATGAGCAGTTCTTC. The encoded protein is CSVGGGTASNEQFF.

This clonotype has more than one count but fewer than ten. The chain employs TRBV18 and TRBJ1-2; 10 positions agree with TRBD1. The CDR3 sequence is 14 residues long. Germline lookup yields CDR1 KGHSH and CDR2 LQKENI. V trimming: 3 bases; J trimming: 7 bases; junction bases outside the gene matches: 5. CDR3 in amino acids: CASSPGTGVFGYTF. The CDR3 DNA sequence: TGTGCCAGCTCACCCGGGACAGGGGTCTTTGGCTACACCTTC.

There are a few counts of this clonotype. This chain connects TRBV7-8 to TRBJ1-2, with a possible D match to TRBD1 (5 bases). The CDR3 is 18 amino acids. V lost 1 base, J lost 0 bases, and 18 bases lay in between. Germline CDR1 is SGHVS and CDR2 is FQNEAQ. The CDR3 reads CASSLVMAGTQPNYGYTF. The DNA for the CDR3 is TGTGCCAGCAGCTTAGTAATGGCAGGGACCCAACCTAACTATGGCTACACCTTC.

This clonotype was picked up a small number of times. The chain is built from TRBV24-1 and TRBJ2-5; D possibly uses TRBD1 or TRBD2 (5 bases each). Trimming took 7 bases from V and 0 from J, leaving 14 bases between them. The germline V gene encodes CDR1 KGHDR and CDR2 SFDVKD. CDR3 length: 15 residues. The CDR3 region is CATSERDGYQETQYF. The CDR3 nucleotides are TGTGCCACCAGCGAACGGGACGGCTACCAAGAGACCCAGTACTTC.

This clonotype was counted between two and nine times. V gene TRBV12-3 or TRBV12-4 combines with J gene TRBJ2-3; 11 bases line up with TRBD2. The CDR3 consists of 15 residues. With 3 bases clipped from V and 4 bases from J, the junction kept 3 bases outside the gene matches. The CDR3 sequence: CASSFTSGRSDTQYF. The CDR3 DNA sequence: TGTGCCAGCAGTTTCACTAGCGGGAGATCAGATACGCAGTATTTT.

This clonotype was seen a few times. The CDR3 here is CASGGGIKYNEQFF. DNA for the CDR3: TGTGCCAGCGGGGGAGGGATTAAGTACAATGAGCAGTTCTTC. V gene TRBV12-3 or TRBV12-4 combines with J gene TRBJ2-1; 7 bases are shared with TRBD2. The CDR3 has 14 amino acids. The trim removed 8 bases at V and 4 bases at J, leaving 8 bases unmatched.

This clonotype appeared once. This rearrangement joins TRBV20-1 to TRBJ2-2; D unresolved. The CDR3 covers 13 residues. V was trimmed by 7 bases and J by 2 bases, leaving 11 bases between them. Germline V gives CDR1 DFQATT, CDR2 SNEGSKA (reference sequence). CDR3 sequence reads: CSVETHNTGELFF. As DNA, the CDR3 is TGCAGTGTCGAGACTCATAACACCGGGGAGCTGTTTTTT.

The rearrangement links TRBV20-1 to TRBJ1-2, with D perhaps matching TRBD1 (6 bases). CDR1 and CDR2 (germline): DFQATT, SNEGSKA (reference sequence). V lost 6 bases and J lost 4, with 21 bases in between. The CDR3 has 15 amino acids. CDR3 loop: CSAPRQAGSGYGYTF. The CDR3 DNA sequence: TGCAGTGCCCCCAGACAGGCCGGCTCGGGCTATGGCTACACCTTC.

This clonotype was seen more than once but under ten times. The chain couples TRBV20-1 to TRBJ1-3; TRBD1 might be the D (5 bases). Germline loops: CDR1 DFQATT, CDR2 SNEGSKA (reference sequence). The V gene lost 3 bases and the J gene lost 0 bases, with 12 bases spanning the gap. This CDR3 is built from 15 residues. CDR3 DNA sequence: TGCAGTGCTAGCAGGGCCTTGCCCTCTGGAAACACCATATATTTT. It codes for CSASRALPSGNTIYF.

The chain combines TRBV7-6 with TRBJ2-1; D not resolved. Germline V gives CDR1 SGHVS, CDR2 FNYEAQ. This CDR3 is built from 16 residues. The V and J ends lost 1 base and 4 bases respectively, with 14 bases between them. The CDR3 region has the DNA TGTGCCAGCAGCTTAGAATGGGGTTATGCTTACAATGAGCAGTTCTTC. This codes for CASSLEWGYAYNEQFF.

Only a few counts were recorded for this clonotype. The chain carries TRBV29-1 and TRBJ2-1; 14 nucleotides match TRBD2. Germline V gene sequence: CDR1 SQVTM, CDR2 ANQGSEA. The trim removed 0 bases at V and 7 bases at J, leaving 17 bases unmatched. CDR3 size: 20 residues. The CDR3 region has the DNA TGCAGCGTTGAAGATCCCCAGACTAGCGGGAGGGTCCTCGTTGGTAATGAGCAGTTCTTC. It encodes CSVEDPQTSGRVLVGNEQFF.

This chain joins TRBV6-1 and TRBJ1-3; D might be TRBD1 (5 bases). The germline V gene has CDR1 MNHNS and CDR2 SASEGT. The CDR3 runs 15 residues. The V and J ends lost 7 bases and 0 bases respectively, with 13 bases between them. In DNA form, the CDR3 reads TGTGCCAGCAATCAGGGTCAATTCTCTGGAAACACCATATATTTT. Translating it yields CASNQGQFSGNTIYF.

The rearrangement joins TRBV12-3 or TRBV12-4 to TRBJ1-1; no clear D gene. V dropped 6 bases and J dropped 4 bases, with 9 bases sitting between them. The CDR3 loop spans 12 amino acids. CDR3 nucleotide sequence: TGTGCCAGCAGCCGAAGAAGCACTGAAGCTTTCTTT. Its protein product is CASSRRSTEAFF.

This clonotype was observed a few times. The J gene is TRBJ2-7, the V gene TRBV6-1; tentative D call: TRBD1 (6 bases). Trimming shortened V by 5 bases and J by 3 bases, and 17 bases separated the two germline ends. CDR1 is MNHNS, CDR2 SASEGT, per germline. This CDR3 has 15 amino acids. CDR3 region: CASSKYREPIYEQYF. CDR3 in DNA: TGTGCCAGCAGTAAGTACAGGGAGCCTATCTACGAGCAGTACTTC.

V and J are TRBV7-3 and TRBJ2-3; D is undetermined. There are 15 residues in the CDR3. Germline V gene lookup returns CDR1 SGHTA and CDR2 FQGTGA. Between the trimmed V and J ends, which lost 1 base and 4 bases, there was a span of 12 bases. CDR3 sequence: CASSLMLRKADTQYF. The CDR3 DNA sequence: TGTGCCAGCAGCTTAATGCTCCGGAAAGCAGATACGCAGTATTTT. The variable domain in full, completed from reference TRBV7-3 and TRBJ2-3, reads GAGVSQTPSNKVTEKGKYVELRCDPISGHTALYWYRQSLGQGPEFLIYFQGTGAADDSGLPNDRFFAVRPEGSVSTLKIQRTERGDSAVYLCASSLMLRKADTQYFGPGTRLTVL.

The chain is built from TRBV12-3 or TRBV12-4 and TRBJ1-6; D is uncertain. The CDR3 loop spans 13 amino acids. Deletions cut 0 bases from V and 13 bases from J, with 10 bases between. CDR3 sequence: CASSLAGYPPLHF. CDR3 in DNA: TGTGCCAGCAGTTTAGCAGGTTATCCCCCCCTCCACTTT.

This clonotype appeared many times. The chain joins TRBV20-1 to TRBJ2-2, with D tentatively TRBD2 (5 bases). There are 14 residues in the CDR3. CDR1 is DFQATT, CDR2 SNEGSKA, per germline (reference sequence). V was trimmed by 3 bases and J by 0 bases, leaving 8 bases between them. The CDR3 DNA follows: TGCAGTGCTAGCCCGGGGACGAACACCGGGGAGCTGTTTTTT. This codes for CSASPGTNTGELFF.